The 5 T cell receptor beta chains presented below share a single source sample, sequenced in a study of identifying expanded T cells in peripheral blood. Method: immunoSEQ multiplex PCR; TCRdb's copy keeps in-frame clones and lacks some. The data contain around 90,000 clones, 88% of them singletons. The source material was blood. Receptor source: a person aged 18 to 75 in good health.

This clone occurred once. This chain joins TRBV19 and TRBJ2-3; TRBD2 aligns across 9 bases. The CDR3 is made up of 16 amino acids. CDR1 LNHDA and CDR2 SQIVND come from the germline V gene (reference sequence). The ends lost 5 bases at V and 6 bases at J; junction bases unmatched: 12. This chain's CDR3 is CASSDLRTSGFDTQYF. The DNA of the CDR3 is TGTGCCAGTAGTGACTTACGTACTAGCGGGTTTGATACGCAGTATTTT.

The chain joins TRBV25-1 to TRBJ2-2, with D unresolved. CDR1 is MGHDK and CDR2 is SYGVNS in the germline V gene. CDR3 length: 13 residues. The V and J ends lost 6 bases and 3 bases respectively, with 8 bases between them. This chain's CDR3 is CASRRKDTGELFF. Written as DNA, the CDR3 is TGTGCCAGCAGACGAAAAGACACCGGGGAGCTGTTTTTT.

This chain joins TRBV5-6 and TRBJ1-1; D unclear. V shed 1 base and J shed 1 base, with 8 bases lying between them. This CDR3 has 14 residues. Germline CDR1 is SGHDT and CDR2 is YYEEEE. The CDR3 protein is CASSLRLGNTEAFF. DNA of the CDR3: TGTGCCAGCAGCTTGAGGCTGGGGAACACTGAAGCTTTCTTT.

V and J are TRBV29-1 and TRBJ1-1, with a possible D match to TRBD1 (6 bases). From germline, CDR1 is SQVTM and CDR2 ANQGSEA. The CDR3 contains 15 residues. V was clipped by 4 bases and J by 0 bases, with 15 bases between them. CDR3 nucleotides: TGCAGCGTTGGGACAGTCGAGACCATGAACACTGAAGCTTTCTTT. Protein: CSVGTVETMNTEAFF.

The V and J genes are TRBV29-1 and TRBJ2-7, with D possibly being TRBD2 (6 bases). The germline V gene has CDR1 SQVTM and CDR2 ANQGSEA. Between the trimmed V and J ends, which lost 6 bases and 3 bases, there was a span of 15 bases. The CDR3 runs 13 residues. For the CDR3, the DNA is TGCAGCGTCCGGGCGGGGAAGAGCTACGAGCAGTACTTC. This translates into CSVRAGKSYEQYF.